A selection of T cell receptor beta chains follows, all from one sample in a study of shared clonotypes between healthy human individuals. Sequencing was performed with immunoSEQ multiplex PCR; in TCRdb, only in-frame clones are kept and a portion is missing. The sample lists about 110,000 clones; less than 80% were seen once. The material sequenced was memory CD8+ T cells sorted from blood. The source of these receptors is a woman aged 30 to 39 in good health. The CDR3 runs from the conserved cysteine through the conserved F or W. The D gene is left open where the match is weak. Only part of the rows carry a size: once, few, many, or a class if the clone is expanded.

D gene,clone size,V gene,J gene,CDR3 DNA,CDR3 protein
-,few,TRBV2,TRBJ2-3,TGTGCCAGCAGTGAAGTCTGGCTCACAGATACGCAGTATTTT,CASSEVWLTDTQYF
TRBD1,-,TRBV4-2,TRBJ2-7,TGTGCCAGCAGCCAATTCGACAGGGCAAACGTCTACGAGCAGTACTTC,CASSQFDRANVYEQYF
-,-,TRBV5-1,TRBJ1-3,TGCGCCAGCAGCTTGGGTCTCCAGGCAGGGCTTTACGGAAACACCATATATTTT,CASSLGLQAGLYGNTIYF
-,-,TRBV27,TRBJ2-7,TGTGCCAGCAGTTCGGGACTTTCCTTCGAGCAGTACTTC,CASSSGLSFEQYF
TRBD2,-,TRBV7-2,TRBJ2-1,TGTGCCAGCAGCTTAGCGGGGACTAGCGGAAATGAGCAGTTCTTC,CASSLAGTSGNEQFF
-,-,TRBV5-1,TRBJ2-1,TGCGCCAGCAGCTTGGACACCCGTATAGGCAATGAGCAGTTCTTC,CASSLDTRIGNEQFF
-,-,TRBV5-1,TRBJ2-1,TGCGCCAGCAGCAAGGACCGGAGCTCCTACAATGAGCAGTTCTTC,CASSKDRSSYNEQFF
-,few,TRBV6-1,TRBJ1-2,TGTGCCAGCGGGCCGGACTATGGCTACACCTTC,CASGPDYGYTF
-,-,TRBV6-1,TRBJ2-7,TGTGCCAGCAGTGATGGGGGTTTAGACGAGCAGTACTTC,CASSDGGLDEQYF
TRBD2,-,TRBV19,TRBJ2-1,TGTGCCAGTAGAGGAGGGAGGGCCAGAAATGAGCAGTTCTTC,CASRGGRARNEQFF
-,few,TRBV11-3,TRBJ1-2,TGTGCCAGCAGCAACCCCTCGGGGGGGGAACCTAACTATGGCTACACCTTC,CASSNPSGGEPNYGYTF
-,-,TRBV6-1,TRBJ2-7,TGTGCCAGCAGTGAACCTGGAACGGGGGTCGAGCAGTACTTC,CASSEPGTGVEQYF
TRBD2,-,TRBV28,TRBJ2-1,TGTGCCAGCAAGGTATTAGCGGGAGTCGCGAATGAGCAGTTCTTC,CASKVLAGVANEQFF
-,-,TRBV7-9,TRBJ2-2,TGTGCCAGCGTGGAACGGGCATACACCGGGGAGCTGTTTTTT,CASVERAYTGELFF
TRBD1,-,TRBV11-3,TRBJ1-1,TGTGCCAGCAGCCCAGGACAGGGATGGAACACTGAAGCTTTCTTT,CASSPGQGWNTEAFF
-,-,TRBV27,TRBJ1-1,TGTGCCAGCAGTTCAAAGACTTCCCTTGGCACTGAAGCTTTCTTT,CASSSKTSLGTEAFF
TRBD1,-,TRBV10-3,TRBJ1-1,TGTGCCATCCATCCGGGACAGGGGTTTAGGTGGCTCCAGAACACTGAAGCTTTCTTT,CAIHPGQGFRWLQNTEAFF
-,-,TRBV7-9,TRBJ2-7,TGTGCCAGCAGCTTGGGATACTCCTACGAGCAGTACTTC,CASSLGYSYEQYF
TRBD2,few,TRBV27,TRBJ2-7,TGTGCCAGCACAGCGGGGACCTCCTACGAGCAGTACTTC,CASTAGTSYEQYF
TRBD1,once,TRBV4-2,TRBJ2-7,TGTGCCAGCAGCCAAGATGGGGGACAGGGGTCCTACGAGCAGTACTTC,CASSQDGGQGSYEQYF
-,-,TRBV6-1,TRBJ2-7,TGTGCCAGCAGCACAGGGAGAAGGTCTGTCTACGAGCAGTACTTC,CASSTGRRSVYEQYF
-,-,TRBV10-3,TRBJ1-3,TGTGCCATCAGTGATTGCCACAGGGTCCACTCTGGAAACACCATATATTTT,CAISDCHRVHSGNTIYF
-,-,TRBV28,TRBJ2-3,TGTGCCAGCAGTGTGGGCAGGGGGGTAGATACGCAGTATTTT,CASSVGRGVDTQYF
-,-,TRBV10-3,TRBJ1-4,TGTGCCATCAGTGAGTCCCGGGAAAAACTGTTTTTT,CAISESREKLFF
-,-,TRBV19,TRBJ2-2,TGTGCCAGTAGTACCATACAGGGCACCGGGGAGCTGTTTTTT,CASSTIQGTGELFF
TRBD2,-,TRBV27,TRBJ2-1,TGTGCCAGCAGTTTATCGGGAGCGGGAGGCAATGAGCAGTTCTTC,CASSLSGAGGNEQFF
TRBD2,-,TRBV7-9,TRBJ2-7,TGTGCCAGCAGCTTATTGAAAGCTAGCGGGAGTTCCTACGAGCAGTACTTC,CASSLLKASGSSYEQYF
-,many,TRBV28,TRBJ2-7,TGTGCCAGCAGTTTACACAGCTCCTACGAGCAGTACTTC,CASSLHSSYEQYF
-,-,TRBV27,TRBJ1-1,TGTGCCAGCAGTTTACGAGGGGGGCATACTGAAGCTTTCTTT,CASSLRGGHTEAFF
TRBD2,-,TRBV6-5,TRBJ2-5,TGTGCCAGCGGACTAGCGGGAGTAAGGGAGACCCAGTACTTC,CASGLAGVRETQYF
-,-,TRBV7-9,TRBJ1-5,TGTGCCAGCAGCATGGAGGGGGGCGCTCAGCCCCAGCATTTT,CASSMEGGAQPQHF
-,-,TRBV30,TRBJ2-2,TGTGCCTGGAGTGTCGTCATGGCCGGGGAGCTGTTTTTT,CAWSVVMAGELFF
-,-,TRBV19,TRBJ1-4,TGTGCCAGTAGTACAGGGGTTAATGAAAAACTGTTTTTT,CASSTGVNEKLFF
-,once,TRBV28,TRBJ1-1,TGTGCCAGCGGCCGGAACACTGAAGCTTTCTTT,CASGRNTEAFF
TRBD2,few,TRBV27,TRBJ2-3,TGTGCCAGCAGTTTAAACGGGGGGTCTCCGTATTTT,CASSLNGGSPYF
-,-,TRBV6-5,TRBJ1-1,TGTGCCAGCAGCTTTAGTAGGGGTTTGAACACTGAAGCTTTCTTT,CASSFSRGLNTEAFF
TRBD2,-,TRBV11-2,TRBJ2-7,TGTGCCAGCAGCCCGGGACTAGTAGGCGAGCAGTACTTC,CASSPGLVGEQYF
-,-,TRBV4-1,TRBJ2-7,TGCGCCAGCAGCCAGGTCGCCGGGCTAGCGAGGGAGCAGTACTTC,CASSQVAGLAREQYF
TRBD2,-,TRBV6-1,TRBJ2-7,TGTGCCAGCAGTGAGAATCCGAACACACTAGCGCTGAGCTCCTACGAGCAGTACTTC,CASSENPNTLALSSYEQYF
-,-,TRBV5-1,TRBJ2-1,TGCGCCAGCAGCTTGGGTACCTTCTACTTTAACCCCTACAATGAGCAGTTCTTC,CASSLGTFYFNPYNEQFF
-,-,TRBV4-1,TRBJ2-3,TGCGCCAGCAGCCAACTAGTCCTGTCGGATGAGACAGATACGCAGTATTTT,CASSQLVLSDETDTQYF
TRBD1,-,TRBV28,TRBJ2-7,TGTGCCAGCAGCTCCGGGACAGACTACGAGCAGTACTTC,CASSSGTDYEQYF
TRBD2,-,TRBV19,TRBJ2-3,TGTGCCGGGGACCGGACTAGCGGGATTTCGACAGATACGCAGTATTTT,CAGDRTSGISTDTQYF
-,-,TRBV5-8,TRBJ2-7,TGTGCCAGCAGCCCACGGCGGGGAAGACGGCGTTACGAGCAGTACTTC,CASSPRRGRRRYEQYF
-,-,TRBV7-8,TRBJ1-5,TGTGCCAGCAGCCCCTTTGAAGGGAATCAGCCCCAGCATTTT,CASSPFEGNQPQHF
TRBD2,once,TRBV27,TRBJ2-7,TGTGCCAGCAGTCCCCGACTAGCGGGAGTTATGAGGGCCTACGAGCAGTACTTC,CASSPRLAGVMRAYEQYF
-,-,TRBV6-6,TRBJ2-2,TGTGCCAGCACCCGGGGGGCGAAGTACACCGGGGAGCTGTTTTTT,CASTRGAKYTGELFF
-,few,TRBV1,TRBJ2-7,TGCACCAGCAGCCAGCGGTTACTAGCGGGAGGGCCGTACGAGCAGTACTTC,CTSSQRLLAGGPYEQYF
TRBD1,-,TRBV7-9,TRBJ2-7,TGTGCCAGCAGCATTGGACCGGGACAGGGACACGAGCAGTACTTC,CASSIGPGQGHEQYF
TRBD2,-,TRBV29-1,TRBJ2-1,TGCAGCGTTGGTACGACTAGCGGGGACAATGAGCAGTTCTTC,CSVGTTSGDNEQFF
-,-,TRBV5-1,TRBJ1-4,TGCGCCAGCAGCTTGGCGGACAGAGGCGATGAAAAACTGTTTTTT,CASSLADRGDEKLFF
-,-,TRBV6-7,TRBJ1-1,TGTGCCAGTCGGGGGGAGGGGACTGAAGCTTTCTTT,CASRGEGTEAFF
TRBD1,-,TRBV7-3,TRBJ1-1,TGTGCCAGCAGCTTAAGACAGGGGACGTCCGCTTTCTTT,CASSLRQGTSAFF